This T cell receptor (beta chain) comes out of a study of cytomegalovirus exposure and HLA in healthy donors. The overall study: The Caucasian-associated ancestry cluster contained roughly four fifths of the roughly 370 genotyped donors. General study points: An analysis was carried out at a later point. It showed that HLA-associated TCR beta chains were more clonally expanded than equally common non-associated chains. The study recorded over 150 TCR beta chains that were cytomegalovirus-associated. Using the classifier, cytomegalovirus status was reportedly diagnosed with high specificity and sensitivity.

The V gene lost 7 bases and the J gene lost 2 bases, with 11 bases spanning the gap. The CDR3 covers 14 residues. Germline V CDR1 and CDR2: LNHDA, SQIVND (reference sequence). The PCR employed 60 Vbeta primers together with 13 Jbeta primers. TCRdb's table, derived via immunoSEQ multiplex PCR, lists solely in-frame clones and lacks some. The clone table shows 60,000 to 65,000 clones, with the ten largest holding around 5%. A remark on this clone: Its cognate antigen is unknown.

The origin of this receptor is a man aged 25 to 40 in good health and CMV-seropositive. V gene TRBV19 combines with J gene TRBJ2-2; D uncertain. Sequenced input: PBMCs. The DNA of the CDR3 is TGTGCCAGTATCGAAACAGCTAACACCGGGGAGCTGTTTTTT. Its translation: CASIETANTGELFF.